This TCR beta chain was identified in a study of cytomegalovirus exposure and HLA in healthy donors. Study-wide background: Among the roughly 400 genotyped donors, 65% to 85% were placed in the Caucasian-associated ancestry cluster. Points from the study as a whole: A later analysis reportedly found fewer N-insertions in an Asian-associated ancestry cluster than the approximately 670-donor mean. Among the sequence variants, a highly shared cluster was likely an artifact of sequencing.

PCR amplification relied on 60 Vbeta primers (plus 13 Jbeta primers). The protocol was immunoSEQ multiplex PCR, while the TCRdb copy is restricted to in-frame clones and leaves out a portion. The sample lists hundreds of thousands of clones, roughly 70% occurring once. On this clone: The antigen is unknown.

This CDR3 spans 14 amino acids. Trimming cost V 2 bases and J 11 bases; bases outside gene matches: 9. Germline V CDR1 and CDR2: MNHNS, SASEGT. This chain connects TRBV6-1 to TRBJ2-3, with 8 bases lining up with TRBD2. The receptor was derived from a man aged 35 to 55 in good health and CMV-seropositive. The sequenced sample was PBMCs. The CDR3 nucleotides read TGTGCCAGCAGTGAATGGGGGGGGGCGGGGGGGCAGTATTTT. Protein: CASSEWGGAGGQYF.